A selection of T cell receptor beta chains follows, all from one sample in a study of shared T cell receptors in the human thymus. Measured with immunoSEQ multiplex PCR; TCRdb has only the in-frame clones, and not every one. The table has 500,000 to 550,000 clones, around three quarters seen once. The same sample was also used in a study of human thymus T cells.

Material for sequencing was thymocytes. These receptors were obtained from a boy younger than two with a congenital heart defect. Each CDR3 is given with its conserved first and last residue. D genes are given only for firm matches. Not all rows give a size; the values are once, few, many and, for expanded clones, a class.

d_gene | j_gene | abundance | v_gene | CDR3aa | CDR3nt
- | TRBJ2-7 | - | TRBV7-9 | CASSFRDSGYEQYF | TGTGCCAGCAGCTTCCGGGACTCGGGCTACGAGCAGTACTTC
TRBD1 | TRBJ2-7 | few | TRBV14 | CASSQDRGRGPGEQYF | TGTGCCAGCAGCCAAGACAGGGGCAGGGGGCCGGGGGAGCAGTACTTC
- | TRBJ1-5 | - | TRBV10-3 | CAISLQGDNQPQHF | TGTGCCATCAGTCTACAGGGAGACAATCAGCCCCAGCATTTT
- | TRBJ2-2 | - | TRBV29-1 | CSVEDRRGSGELFF | TGCAGCGTTGAAGATAGGAGGGGCTCCGGGGAGCTGTTTTTT
- | TRBJ1-3 | - | TRBV7-4 | CASSLRGGNTIYF | TGTGCCAGCAGCTTAAGAGGTGGAAACACCATATATTTT
TRBD2 | TRBJ2-1 | - | TRBV7-8 | CASSLALRRENRNEQFF | TGTGCCAGCAGCTTAGCGCTAAGGCGGGAGAACCGCAATGAGCAGTTCTTC
- | TRBJ2-7 | - | TRBV18 | CASSPETKLLYEQYF | TGTGCCAGCTCACCGGAGACTAAGCTACTCTACGAGCAGTACTTC
TRBD1 | TRBJ2-1 | - | TRBV19 | CASSMGRGQGSGEQFF | TGTGCCAGTAGTATGGGGCGCGGACAGGGGTCGGGCGAGCAGTTCTTC
- | TRBJ2-2 | - | TRBV7-6 | CASSPLPLMNTGELFF | TGTGCCAGCAGCCCGCTCCCCCTAATGAACACCGGGGAGCTGTTTTTT
TRBD1 | TRBJ1-2 | - | TRBV10-3 | CAITTDRRDYGYTF | TGTGCCATCACCACGGACAGGAGGGACTATGGCTACACCTTC
- | TRBJ1-2 | - | TRBV6-1 | CASSEWREDGYTF | TGTGCCAGCAGTGAATGGAGGGAAGATGGCTACACCTTC
- | TRBJ2-7 | - | TRBV19 | CASSMDITRDEQYF | TGTGCCAGTAGTATGGACATCACCCGGGACGAGCAGTACTTC
TRBD2 | TRBJ2-7 | - | TRBV7-9 | CASSFPGLAGEWVYEQYF | TGTGCCAGCAGCTTCCCGGGACTAGCGGGAGAATGGGTCTACGAGCAGTACTTC
- | TRBJ2-2 | - | TRBV27 | CASSFPRGGTGELFF | TGTGCCAGCAGTTTCCCCAGGGGAGGGACCGGGGAGCTGTTTTTT
TRBD1 | TRBJ2-5 | - | TRBV15 | CATSRGDRARETQYF | TGTGCCACCAGCAGAGGCGACAGGGCTAGGGAGACCCAGTACTTC
- | TRBJ1-2 | - | TRBV2 | CASTPKGGSYGYTF | TGTGCCAGCACTCCGAAAGGGGGATCCTATGGCTACACCTTC
TRBD2 | TRBJ2-7 | few | TRBV9 | CASSESGASYEQYF | TGTGCCAGCAGCGAGAGCGGGGCCTCCTACGAGCAGTACTTC
- | TRBJ1-5 | - | TRBV6-1 | CASSEASGGLGQPQHF | TGTGCCAGCAGTGAAGCGAGCGGAGGGTTAGGTCAGCCCCAGCATTTT
TRBD2 | TRBJ2-3 | - | TRBV5-1 | CASSLVGGDASCTDTQYF | TGCGCCAGCAGCTTGGTGGGGGGGGACGCCTCCTGCACAGATACGCAGTATTTT
- | TRBJ2-5 | - | TRBV25-1 | CATLGGGQQETQYF | TGTGCCACCCTAGGCGGGGGACAACAAGAGACCCAGTACTTC
- | TRBJ1-1 | - | TRBV7-2 | CASSLWGDASNTEAFF | TGTGCCAGCAGCTTATGGGGCGACGCCTCGAACACTGAAGCTTTCTTT
- | TRBJ1-1 | - | TRBV28 | CASSFVEGDGAFF | TGTGCCAGCAGTTTCGTAGAGGGCGATGGAGCTTTCTTT
- | TRBJ2-1 | - | TRBV14 | CASSPSGSGYNEQFF | TGTGCCAGCAGCCCAAGTGGCTCAGGGTACAATGAGCAGTTCTTC
- | TRBJ2-6 | - | TRBV27 | CASSSESGANVLTF | TGTGCCAGCAGTTCGGAGAGTGGGGCCAACGTCCTGACTTTC
TRBD2 | TRBJ2-7 | once | TRBV14 | CASSQETSGSSYEQYF | TGTGCCAGCAGCCAGGAGACTAGCGGGAGCTCCTACGAGCAGTACTTC
- | TRBJ1-5 | - | TRBV7-6 | CASSSSGGMGNQPQHF | TGTGCCAGCAGCTCGTCGGGGGGAATGGGCAATCAGCCCCAGCATTTT
TRBD2 | TRBJ2-5 | - | TRBV9 | CASSVGRPGLDQETQYF | TGTGCCAGCAGCGTAGGACGACCGGGACTAGATCAAGAGACCCAGTACTTC
- | TRBJ1-1 | few | TRBV19 | CASSSTGYTEAFF | TGTGCCAGTAGTTCAACAGGTTACACTGAAGCTTTCTTT
- | TRBJ2-7 | - | TRBV5-4 | CASSLALANGYEQYF | TGTGCCAGCAGCTTGGCTCTAGCGAACGGCTACGAGCAGTACTTC
TRBD2 | TRBJ2-3 | - | TRBV18 | CASSPPNKLAGRLTDTQYF | TGTGCCAGCTCACCACCAAATAAACTAGCGGGTAGGCTTACAGATACGCAGTATTTT
TRBD1 | TRBJ1-2 | - | TRBV27 | CASGQGGPSYGYTF | TGTGCCAGCGGACAGGGGGGGCCCAGCTATGGCTACACCTTC
- | TRBJ1-1 | - | TRBV6-5 | CASSYGVRETEAFF | TGTGCCAGCAGTTATGGGGTCCGGGAGACTGAAGCTTTCTTT
TRBD1 | TRBJ2-3 | once | TRBV5-5 | CASSLGGQGAPSTDTQYF | TGTGCCAGCAGCTTGGGAGGTCAGGGGGCGCCCAGCACAGATACGCAGTATTTT
- | TRBJ1-4 | - | TRBV19 | CASSIVEQVNEKLFF | TGTGCCAGTAGTATAGTAGAACAGGTTAATGAAAAACTGTTTTTT
TRBD2 | TRBJ2-1 | - | TRBV2 | CASRGGIGASRYNEQFF | TGTGCCAGCAGGGGAGGGATAGGGGCTAGCAGATACAATGAGCAGTTCTTC
- | TRBJ1-2 | - | TRBV6-5 | CASSADRNYGYTF | TGTGCCAGCAGTGCGGACAGAAACTATGGCTACACCTTC
- | TRBJ2-7 | once | TRBV10-2 | CASSAEGWVEEQYF | TGCGCCAGCAGTGCGGAGGGGTGGGTGGAAGAGCAGTACTTC
- | TRBJ2-7 | once | TRBV7-9 | CASSLGGAGRNEQYF | TGTGCCAGCAGCTTAGGAGGGGCAGGGAGGAACGAGCAGTACTTC
TRBD1 | TRBJ2-5 | - | TRBV2 | CASSVTGQGQETQYF | TGTGCCAGCAGTGTTACGGGACAGGGCCAAGAGACCCAGTACTTC
- | TRBJ2-2 | - | TRBV30 | CAWRETGVNTGELFF | TGTGCCTGGAGGGAGACCGGGGTTAACACCGGGGAGCTGTTTTTT
- | TRBJ1-1 | - | TRBV20-1 | CSARSFEAFF | TGCAGTGCAAGGAGCTTTGAAGCTTTCTTT
- | TRBJ2-3 | once | TRBV11-2 | CASSKGLAYPRDTQYF | TGTGCCAGCAGCAAGGGCCTAGCCTACCCTCGGGATACGCAGTATTTT
TRBD2 | TRBJ2-7 | few | TRBV7-8 | CASSLGPPGGLAYEQYF | TGTGCCAGCAGCTTAGGACCCCCGGGGGGACTAGCTTACGAGCAGTACTTC
TRBD2 | TRBJ2-7 | - | TRBV7-9 | CASSLAPGGNEQYF | TGTGCCAGCAGCTTAGCCCCGGGAGGGAACGAGCAGTACTTC
TRBD1 | TRBJ2-5 | - | TRBV6-5 | CASSTGQGQETQYF | TGTGCCAGCAGTACAGGACAGGGCCAAGAGACCCAGTACTTC
- | TRBJ1-2 | - | TRBV7-3 | CASSMTGDYGYTF | TGTGCCAGCAGCATGACGGGGGACTATGGCTACACCTTC
- | TRBJ2-5 | - | TRBV5-6 | CASSSGKTQYF | TGTGCCAGCAGCTCGGGAAAGACCCAGTACTTC
- | TRBJ2-3 | - | TRBV20-1 | CSASLTDTQYF | TGCAGTGCTAGTCTTACAGATACGCAGTATTTT
TRBD1 | TRBJ1-5 | few | TRBV6-5 | CASSLGQGRGQPQHF | TGTGCCAGCAGCTTGGGACAGGGGAGGGGTCAGCCCCAGCATTTT
- | TRBJ1-2 | - | TRBV27 | CASSSTRQVHYGYTF | TGTGCCAGCAGTTCAACGCGACAGGTCCACTATGGCTACACCTTC
- | TRBJ2-7 | - | TRBV6-1 | CASSESVAFHEQYF | TGTGCCAGCAGTGAATCAGTAGCTTTCCACGAGCAGTACTTC
- | TRBJ1-4 | - | TRBV28 | CASSSDRFPNEKLFF | TGTGCCAGCAGTTCCGACAGGTTCCCTAATGAAAAACTGTTTTTT
TRBD1 | TRBJ2-7 | - | TRBV6-5 | CASRPRGTGSHEQYF | TGTGCCAGCAGGCCTCGGGGGACAGGGTCCCACGAGCAGTACTTC
- | TRBJ1-5 | once | TRBV12-5 | CASVRLLRGQPQHF | TGTGCTAGTGTTCGCCTACTACGGGGACAGCCCCAGCATTTT
TRBD1 | TRBJ2-1 | - | TRBV2 | CASPRDRGLSNEQFF | TGTGCCAGCCCGCGGGACAGGGGGCTATCCAATGAGCAGTTCTTC